This entry lists 31 T cell receptor beta chains sequenced from one sample in a study of blood T cell repertoires in COVID-19 (dated by TCRdb to the early 2020s). Library creation used the immunoSEQ multiplex PCR assay. This is the immuneACCESS table as TCRdb keeps it, with only in-frame sequences that have V and J called. A part of the clones is gone; compared with another copy, unresolved V genes explain less than half, and the rest is unexplained. Across this sample there are approximately 330,000 clones, with around 86% seen only once. Of the sample, around 4.2% falls within the top ten clones. What was sequenced was PBMCs or T cells enriched from blood (not recorded which). Receptors originate from a woman in her forties with acute COVID-19.

The chain links TRBV3-1 (or the pseudogene TRBV3-2) to TRBJ2-7; 12 nucleotides line up with TRBD2. Germline V gene lookup returns CDR1 LGHDT and CDR2 YNNKEL (reference sequence). The J segment lost 4 bases and the V segment lost 3 bases, leaving 10 bases of the junction unmatched. This CDR3 has 17 residues. CDR3 sequence (DNA): TGTGCCAGCAGCCACGCTAGGCTAGCGGGGGGGTATTACGAGCAGTACTTC. Amino acid sequence: CASSHARLAGGYYEQYF.

V gene TRBV3-1 (or the pseudogene TRBV3-2) combines with J gene TRBJ2-6; D is unclear. The CDR3 has 13 residues. Germline V gene sequence: CDR1 LGHDT, CDR2 YNNKEL (reference sequence). V lost 4 bases and J 4 bases, leaving 5 bases between the germline ends. The CDR3 here is CASSRQGANVLTF. Here the CDR3 DNA reads TGTGCCAGCAGCCGTCAGGGGGCCAACGTCCTGACTTTC.

This chain uses TRBV27 with TRBJ2-1; TRBD2 matches 7 bases. CDR1 is MNHEY, CDR2 SMNVEV, per germline (reference sequence). This CDR3 region has 15 residues. Unmatched junction bases numbered 15, after V lost 8 bases and J lost 8 bases. The CDR3 loop is CASGERGTALDEQFF. Here the CDR3 DNA reads TGTGCCAGCGGGGAGCGGGGCACCGCATTGGATGAGCAGTTCTTC.

This clone came up once. The chain employs TRBV18 and TRBJ1-5; D is possibly TRBD1 (6 bases). The V gene's germline CDR1 is KGHSH and CDR2 LQKENI. Trimming cost V 3 bases and J 0 bases, with 12 bases left between them. This CDR3 comprises 16 residues. CDR3 region: CASSPLGQTSNQPQHF. DNA of the CDR3: TGTGCCAGCTCACCCTTGGGACAAACTAGCAATCAGCCCCAGCATTTT.

V usage is TRBV6-2 or TRBV6-3 and J usage is TRBJ2-3, with TRBD2 identical over 15 bases. The germline gives CDR1 MNHEY, CDR2 SVGEGT. The CDR3 consists of 16 residues. The V segment lost 4 bases and the J segment 2 bases; nucleotides outside the gene matches: 1. The CDR3 DNA reads as TGTGCCAGCAGTTGGACTAGCGGGGGGGTCACAGATACGCAGTATTTT. Encoded protein: CASSWTSGGVTDTQYF.

This clone has a single count. The CDR3 sequence is CSASGATNEKLFF. As DNA, the CDR3 is TGCAGTGCTAGTGGCGCAACTAATGAAAAACTGTTTTTT. The V and J genes are TRBV20-1 and TRBJ1-4; D gene unclear. The CDR3 covers 13 residues. Germline CDR1 is DFQATT and CDR2 is SNEGSKA (reference sequence). V gave up 3 bases and J gave up 0 bases, with 5 bases separating them.

This clone has more than one count but fewer than ten. The chain links TRBV5-5 to TRBJ1-6, with D perhaps TRBD1 (6 bases). The germline V gene encodes CDR1 SGHKS and CDR2 YYEKEE (reference sequence). The ends were cut back, 3 bases at V and 7 bases at J, with 17 bases in the middle. The CDR3 is made up of 16 amino acids. CDR3 in DNA: TGTGCCAGCAGCTCAATACTGACAGGCGCAAATTCACCCCTCCACTTT. Its translation is CASSSILTGANSPLHF.

CDR3 region: CASSSTGLNQPQHF. The CDR3 nucleotides are TGTGCCAGCAGCTCGACAGGGTTGAATCAGCCCCAGCATTTT. The V call is TRBV27, the J call TRBJ1-5; TRBD1 agrees at 7 bases. This CDR3 comprises 14 residues. Germline CDR1 MNHEY, CDR2 SMNVEV (reference sequence). V dropped 6 bases and J dropped 4; count of bases not matched to a gene: 6.

The rearrangement joins TRBV6-2 or TRBV6-3 to TRBJ1-1, with unresolved D. The ends were cut back, 2 bases at V and 7 bases at J, with 8 bases in the middle. The CDR3 is 12 amino acids. Germline V lookup: CDR1 MNHEY, CDR2 SVGEGT. DNA for the CDR3: TGTGCCAGCAGTTACCGCGGGGTTGAAGCTTTCTTT. Translating it yields CASSYRGVEAFF.

The V and J genes are TRBV18 and TRBJ1-1, with a possible D match to TRBD1 (6 bases). The germline V and J ends were trimmed by 5 bases and 3 bases, with 19 bases remaining between them. The CDR3 extends over 16 amino acids. The germline CDR1 and CDR2 sequences are KGHSH and LQKENI. The CDR3 protein is CASSKEPTGFDTEAFF. CDR3 in DNA: TGTGCCAGCTCAAAAGAGCCCACAGGGTTCGACACTGAAGCTTTCTTT.

The rearrangement links TRBV28 to TRBJ1-2, with TRBD1 matching 11 bases. V gave up 6 bases and J gave up 3 bases; unmatched junction bases: 12. Germline-derived CDR1 and CDR2 are MDHEN and SYDVKM. This CDR3 contains 17 residues. CDR3 loop: CASSPLGQGGLDYGYTF. CDR3 nucleotides: TGTGCCAGCAGCCCCCTGGGACAGGGGGGTCTAGACTATGGCTACACCTTC.

This rearrangement joins TRBV5-1 to TRBJ1-5; D call uncertain. With 4 bases removed from V and 2 bases from J, the gap between germline ends came to 13 bases. The CDR3 sequence is 15 residues long. Germline values: CDR1 SGHRS, CDR2 YFSETQ. The CDR3 DNA sequence: TGCGCCAGCAGCCCATCCAGTTTTGGCAATCAGCCCCAGCATTTT. It encodes CASSPSSFGNQPQHF.

The rearrangement joins TRBV7-3 to TRBJ2-3, with D possibly being TRBD2 (6 bases). The CDR3 has 15 residues. Germline V gene lookup returns CDR1 SGHTA and CDR2 FQGTGA. Trimming left V 6 bases short and J 0 bases short, with 13 bases between. CDR3 sequence: CASSTVGSSTDTQYF. DNA for the CDR3: TGTGCCAGCAGTACGGTCGGGAGCAGCACAGATACGCAGTATTTT.

Only one count was recorded for this clone. The chain recombines TRBV6-4 with TRBJ2-6, with 9 nucleotides matching TRBD1. V shed 5 bases, J shed 2 bases, and the junction held 10 bases outside the gene matches. This CDR3 region has 18 residues. Germline CDR1 is MRHNA and CDR2 is SNTAGT. The CDR3, as DNA: TGTGCCAGCAGTCGCGAAACAGGGGGCCTGGCTGGGGCCAACGTCCTGACTTTC. It yields the protein CASSRETGGLAGANVLTF.

V usage is TRBV11-1 and J usage is TRBJ1-4; 8 nucleotides match TRBD1. CDR1 and CDR2 from the germline V gene are SGHAT and FQDESV (reference sequence). The CDR3 loop spans 15 amino acids. After removal of 5 bases from V and 8 bases from J, the junction contained 10 bases not matched to a gene. DNA of the CDR3: TGTGCCAGCAGCGCAACGACAGGGGCGGGCGAAAAACTGTTTTTT. It codes for CASSATTGAGEKLFF. The entire variable domain, with the rest obtained from reference TRBV11-1 and TRBJ1-4, is as follows: EAEVAQSPRYKITEKSQAVAFWCDPISGHATLYWYRQILGQGPELLVQFQDESVVDDSQLPKDRFSAERLKGVDSTLKIQPAELGDSAMYLCASSATTGAGEKLFFGSGTQLSVL.

The sample holds one count of this clone. The chain recombines TRBV19 with TRBJ1-6, with 8 bases lining up with TRBD1. This CDR3 region has 16 residues. V shed 5 bases, J shed 6 bases, and the junction held 9 bases outside the gene matches. CDR1 and CDR2 (germline): LNHDA, SQIVND (reference sequence). The CDR3 nucleotides are TGTGCCAGTAGTTTCGGTCAGGGGGCGTTTAATTCACCCCTCCACTTT. Residues: CASSFGQGAFNSPLHF.

For the CDR3, the DNA is TGTGCCAGTAGGGACGCGACAGGGGGCCTTCTCGTTCCGCAGTATTTT. Encoded protein: CASRDATGGLLVPQYF. The gene calls are TRBV19 and TRBJ2-3, with TRBD1 matching over 10 bases. Germline V CDR1 and CDR2: LNHDA, SQIVND (reference sequence). With V trimmed by 6 bases and J by 10 bases, 16 bases remained unmatched. CDR3 length: 16 residues.

This chain links TRBV5-1 with TRBJ2-5; 9 nucleotides agree with TRBD1. The V gene's germline CDR1 is SGHRS and CDR2 YFSETQ. CDR3 length: 15 amino acids. With V trimmed by 3 bases and J by 5 bases, 8 bases remained unmatched. CDR3 protein: CASSSSTGTGETQYF. DNA of the CDR3: TGCGCCAGCAGCTCCTCCACCGGGACAGGGGAGACCCAGTACTTC.

This clone was recorded only once. The chain recombines TRBV28 with TRBJ2-2; tentative D call: TRBD2 (5 bases). Germline V CDR1 and CDR2: MDHEN, SYDVKM. The CDR3 sequence is 13 residues long. The germline V and J ends were trimmed by 6 bases and 7 bases, with 12 bases remaining between them. CDR3 amino acids: CASRTRWSGELFF. The CDR3 DNA is TGTGCCAGCAGAACTAGATGGAGCGGGGAGCTGTTTTTT.

The chain couples TRBV28 to TRBJ1-2; perhaps TRBD1 as D (6 bases). The CDR3 is 19 amino acids. Germline assignment: CDR1 MDHEN and CDR2 SYDVKM. V was cut by 6 bases and J by 0 bases, with 26 bases left in between. The CDR3 DNA follows: TGTGCCAGCAGCTACGGAGATCCCTGGGGAGGGGGTTCTAACTATGGCTACACCTTC. Protein: CASSYGDPWGGGSNYGYTF.

This chain joins TRBV7-9 and TRBJ1-4; 7 bases align to TRBD1. CDR1 and CDR2 from the germline V gene are SEHNR and FQNEAQ (reference sequence). V trimming: 3 bases; J trimming: 1 base; junction bases outside the gene matches: 8. The CDR3 consists of 17 residues. The CDR3 loop is CASSFGWRQGTNEKLFF. The CDR3 DNA reads TGTGCCAGCAGCTTTGGCTGGCGACAGGGAACTAATGAAAAACTGTTTTTT.

The V and J genes are TRBV7-6 and TRBJ2-5, with 8 bases matching TRBD2. V trimming: 3 bases; J trimming: 3 bases; junction bases outside the gene matches: 15. The germline V gene has CDR1 SGHVS and CDR2 FNYEAQ. The CDR3 contains 18 residues. The CDR3 here is CASSFRIHGRAQKETQYF. In nucleotides, the CDR3 is TGTGCCAGCAGCTTCCGAATTCACGGGAGGGCCCAAAAAGAGACCCAGTACTTC.

The chain carries TRBV5-1 and TRBJ2-1; 11 bases align to TRBD2. J gave up 0 bases and V 2 bases, and 1 base lay outside the gene matches. This CDR3 has 16 amino acids. Germline assignment: CDR1 SGHRS and CDR2 YFSETQ. The DNA for the CDR3 is TGCGCCAGCAGCTTTACTAGCGGGAGCTCCTACAATGAGCAGTTCTTC. This translates into CASSFTSGSSYNEQFF.

The chain couples TRBV28 to TRBJ2-7; possible D gene TRBD2, 5 bases. V was trimmed by 3 bases and J by 0 bases, leaving 27 bases between them. This CDR3 comprises 20 residues. Germline CDR1 is MDHEN and CDR2 is SYDVKM. Here the CDR3 reads CASSLTFGGLFEESSYEQYF. Here the CDR3 DNA reads TGTGCCAGCAGTTTGACGTTTGGAGGTTTATTTGAGGAAAGCTCCTACGAGCAGTACTTC.

The V call is TRBV29-1, the J call TRBJ2-7; 9 bases agree with TRBD1. Germline trimming cut 7 bases from V and 5 bases from J; bases unmatched to any gene: 9. CDR1 and CDR2 from the germline V gene are SQVTM and ANQGSEA. This CDR3 has 13 residues. CDR3: CSGTGTGYHEQYF. CDR3 bases: TGCAGCGGTACCGGGACAGGGTACCACGAGCAGTACTTC.

The V and J genes are TRBV18 and TRBJ2-7; 7 nucleotides align to TRBD2. Germline CDR1 is KGHSH and CDR2 is LQKENI. The V gene end was trimmed by 3 bases and the J gene end by 1 base; junction bases not matched to a gene: 6. The CDR3 has 15 residues. The CDR3 region has the DNA TGTGCCAGCTCACCCATCGTGGGGGGGTCCTACGAGCAGTACTTC. Protein product: CASSPIVGGSYEQYF.

The chain employs TRBV4-3 and TRBJ2-5, with D perhaps TRBD2 (5 bases). V lost 1 base, J lost 5 bases, and 17 bases lay in between. There are 16 residues in the CDR3. Germline V gene data show CDR1 as LGHNA and CDR2 as YSLEER. CDR3 DNA sequence: TGCGCCAGCAGCCAAGGGGTGGGAGTTGGCGGGGAGACCCAGTACTTC. Encoded protein: CASSQGVGVGGETQYF.

The rearrangement links TRBV7-2 to TRBJ1-3; D is undetermined. CDR3 length: 15 amino acids. Germline CDR1 is SGHTA and CDR2 is FQGNSA. The ends were cut back, 1 base at V and 1 base at J, with 8 bases in the middle. CDR3 amino acids: CASSLESRSGNTIYF. The DNA of the CDR3 is TGTGCCAGCAGCTTAGAAAGCAGGTCTGGAAACACCATATATTTT.

This chain's CDR3 is CASSVGRTNEKLFF. The CDR3 nucleotides read TGTGCCAGCAGTGTCGGGAGAACTAATGAAAAACTGTTTTTT. The gene calls are TRBV2 and TRBJ1-4; D is uncertain. Trimming took 4 bases from V and 1 from J, leaving 7 bases between them. This CDR3 is built from 14 residues. The germline CDR1 and CDR2 sequences are SNHLY and FYNNEI.

The rearrangement uses TRBV28 and TRBJ2-1; 10 bases line up with TRBD1. CDR3 length: 15 residues. V gave up 0 bases and J gave up 15 bases; unmatched junction bases: 11. Germline CDR1 reads MDHEN; CDR2 reads SYDVKM. The CDR3 spells CASSLWSPGQGISFF. DNA of the CDR3: TGTGCCAGCAGTTTATGGAGCCCGGGACAGGGGATCTCGTTCTTC.

The chain uses TRBV7-2 and TRBJ2-7; no reliable D call. The V end lost 4 bases, the J end lost 4 bases, and 8 bases lay between the germline ends. The CDR3 loop spans 12 amino acids. CDR1 SGHTA and CDR2 FQGNSA come from the germline V gene. The CDR3 is CASSSATYEQYF. The CDR3 coding sequence is TGTGCCAGCAGCTCCGCCACTTACGAGCAGTACTTC.